What follows are 10 T cell receptor beta chains derived from one specimen sequenced in a study of glioma-infiltrating T cells after dendritic cell vaccination. This table comes from immunoSEQ multiplex PCR, and its TCRdb copy is limited to in-frame clones, with some not included. The sample records tens of thousands of clones, about four fifths being singletons. As to time point: after dendritic cell vaccination, including at tumor progression/relapse. The starting material was blood, obtained after dendritic cell vaccination. Every receptor here comes from a human donor with glioblastoma.

V and J are TRBV5-1 and TRBJ1-1, with a weak D call TRBD1 (6 bases). The CDR3 has 14 residues. Trimming removed 4 bases from V and 3 bases from J, with 13 bases in between. CDR1 and CDR2 (germline): SGHRS, YFSETQ. The CDR3 spells CASSTRGGDTEAFF. The CDR3 DNA follows: TGCGCCAGCAGCACTAGGGGGGGGGACACTGAAGCTTTCTTT.

This clone was counted only a few times. V gene TRBV7-9 combines with J gene TRBJ1-3; TRBD1 is a possible D gene (5 bases). Germline lookup yields CDR1 SEHNR and CDR2 FQNEAQ (reference sequence). The CDR3 has 16 amino acids. Deletions cut 4 bases from V and 0 bases from J, with 13 bases between. The CDR3 DNA sequence: TGTGCCAGCAGCTCCCGACAGTCCGACTCTGGAAACACCATATATTTT. Its translation is CASSSRQSDSGNTIYF.

The chain carries TRBV30 and TRBJ1-3, with unresolved D. Germline lookup yields CDR1 GTSNPN and CDR2 SVGIG (reference sequence). V lost 0 bases and J lost 2, with 8 bases in between. This CDR3 contains 14 residues. CDR3 coding DNA: TGTGCCTGGAGTGTACGACATCCTGGAAACACCATATATTTT. This sequence encodes CAWSVRHPGNTIYF.

This sequence joins TRBV4-2 and TRBJ2-2, with D maybe TRBD1 (6 bases). The CDR3 spans 14 residues. The germline CDR1 and CDR2 sequences are LGHNA and YNFKEQ. V shed 7 bases and J shed 7 bases, with 16 bases lying between them. The chain's CDR3 is CASTPRGSGGELFF. CDR3 sequence (DNA): TGTGCCAGCACACCAAGGGGGTCAGGCGGGGAGCTGTTTTTT.

The V call is TRBV10-1, the J call TRBJ1-2; D gene uncertain. The CDR3 covers 16 residues. Germline-derived CDR1 and CDR2 are WNHNN and SYGVQD (reference sequence). The V end lost 3 bases, the J end lost 0 bases, and 14 bases lay between the germline ends. In DNA form, the CDR3 reads TGCGCCAGCAGTGATGGGGAGTACGGGGCTAACTATGGCTACACCTTC. It translates to CASSDGEYGANYGYTF.

This chain uses TRBV4-2 with TRBJ2-7; 10 bases are a match to TRBD1. Germline V lookup: CDR1 LGHNA, CDR2 YNFKEQ. After removal of 5 bases from V and 5 bases from J, the junction contained 9 bases not matched to a gene. CDR3 length equals 15 residues. CDR3 sequence (DNA): TGTGCCAGCAGCAGGACAGGGGGGCCGGCTAACGAGCAGTACTTC. Protein product: CASSRTGGPANEQYF.

This chain connects TRBV7-3 to TRBJ2-1, with a possible D match to TRBD2 (6 bases). Trimming shortened V by 5 bases and J by 4 bases, and 15 bases separated the two germline ends. Germline CDR1 and CDR2: SGHTA and FQGTGA. The CDR3 extends over 15 amino acids. The CDR3 nucleotides are TGTGCCAGCAGCCTCACTAGCCCGGGGTACAATGAGCAGTTCTTC. The encoded protein is CASSLTSPGYNEQFF.

The chain links TRBV30 to TRBJ1-1; 7 bases fit TRBD1. Germline V CDR1 and CDR2: GTSNPN, SVGIG (reference sequence). This CDR3 has 16 amino acids. With V trimmed by 2 bases and J by 1 base, 10 bases remained unmatched. The CDR3 DNA sequence: TGTGCCTGGAGTCCTGGATCGACAGGGAAGAACACTGAAGCTTTCTTT. Amino acid sequence: CAWSPGSTGKNTEAFF.

The chain uses TRBV10-3 and TRBJ1-1; D perhaps matches TRBD1 (6 bases). Germline CDR1 reads ENHRY; CDR2 reads SYGVKD. The CDR3 runs to 15 residues. Trimming shortened V by 7 bases and J by 1 base, and 16 bases separated the two germline ends. Here the CDR3 reads CAIKDLDRSNTEAFF. CDR3 in DNA: TGTGCCATCAAGGACCTAGACAGGTCGAACACTGAAGCTTTCTTT.

The rearrangement joins TRBV23-1 to TRBJ2-1, with D possibly TRBD2 on 7 matching bases. TRBV23-1 is marked as an open reading frame, function uncertain. V was cut by 0 bases and J by 7 bases, with 16 bases left in between. This CDR3 is built from 16 residues. The CDR3 DNA sequence: TGCGCCAGCAGTCAATCGGGGGGGGCCCTGGGGAATGAGCAGTTCTTC. Its translation: CASSQSGGALGNEQFF.